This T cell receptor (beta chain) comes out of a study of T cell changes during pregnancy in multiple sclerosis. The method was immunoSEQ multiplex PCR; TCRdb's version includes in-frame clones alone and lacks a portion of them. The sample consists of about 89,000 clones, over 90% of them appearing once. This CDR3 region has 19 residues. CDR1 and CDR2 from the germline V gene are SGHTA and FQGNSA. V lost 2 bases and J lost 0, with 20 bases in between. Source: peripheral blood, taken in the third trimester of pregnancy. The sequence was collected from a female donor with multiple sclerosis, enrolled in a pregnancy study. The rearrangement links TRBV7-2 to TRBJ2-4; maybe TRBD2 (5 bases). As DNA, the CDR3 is TGTGCCAGCAGCTTAAAGGTCGGAGGATTGCCTTTAGCCAAAAACATTCAGTACTTC. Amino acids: CASSLKVGGLPLAKNIQYF. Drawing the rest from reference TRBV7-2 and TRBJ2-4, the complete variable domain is GAGVSQSPSNKVTEKGKDVELRCDPISGHTALYWYRQSLGQGLEFLIYFQGNSAPDKSGLPSDRFSAERTGGSVSTLTIQRTQQEDSAVYLCASSLKVGGLPLAKNIQYFGAGTRLSVL.